Described below is a single T cell receptor (beta chain) sequence and its context. The source of the sample is a study of blood T cell repertoires in COVID-19. The junction had 3 bases not matched to a gene; V was cut back by 2 bases and J by 6 bases. CDR3 size: 14 residues. Germline V gene data show CDR1 as LNHNV and CDR2 as YYDKDF (reference sequence). TCRdb's copy holds only in-frame clones and misses some; the assay was immunoSEQ multiplex PCR. The data contain tens of thousands of clones, 88% of them singletons. The specimen was peripheral blood. The chain recombines TRBV15 with TRBJ1-1; 10 bases fit TRBD1. The sequence derives from a man aged 50 to 60 with active COVID-19. CDR3 sequence reads: CATSRPGQGAEAFF. DNA for the CDR3: TGTGCCACCAGCAGACCAGGACAGGGGGCTGAAGCTTTCTTT.